This T cell receptor (beta chain) derives from a study of cytomegalovirus exposure and HLA in healthy donors. Study conclusions and caveats: When a later analysis compared HLA-associated TCR beta chains with equally common others, the HLA-associated chains turned out to be more clonally expanded and to have lower generation probabilities. Sequencing depth across donors, presence/absence analyses assumed, was roughly uniform. Later analysis associated a missense DCLRE1C variant with TCR beta V- and J-gene trimming. CMV serostatus was the only immune exposure information that was available.

Germline CDR1 is MGHDK and CDR2 is SYGVNS. The CDR3 sequence is 14 residues long. The germline V and J ends were trimmed by 6 bases and 9 bases, with 18 bases remaining between them. In regard to this clone: What it binds is unknown.

This PCR relied on a set of 60 Vbeta primers and 13 Jbeta primers. Some clones are missing from TCRdb's copy, which holds only in-frame ones; the method was immunoSEQ multiplex PCR. The sample consists of 55,000 to 80,000 clones, approximately 75% of them appearing once. Sequencing was carried out using PBMCs. The chain recombines TRBV25-1 with TRBJ2-4, with D possibly TRBD1 on 6 matching bases. The sequence was obtained from a man aged 45-65 years in good health and CMV-seropositive. The CDR3 region has the DNA TGTGCCAGCAGACCGACAGGTCCCCGAGGCATTCAGTACTTC. Its translation: CASRPTGPRGIQYF.